This T cell receptor beta chain was profiled in a study of cytomegalovirus exposure and HLA in healthy donors. With 60 Vbeta and 13 Jbeta primers, the PCR was carried out. The protocol was immunoSEQ multiplex PCR, while the TCRdb copy is restricted to in-frame clones and leaves out a portion. The data hold fewer than 130,000 clones, with more than 60% observed a single time. General observations from the study: An analysis that came later showed most CMV-associated TCR beta chains appearing HLA-restricted. A later analysis reportedly found fewer N-insertions in an Asian-associated ancestry cluster than the approximately 730-donor mean.

Comments on this clone: The antigen is unknown.

This CDR3 spans 16 amino acids. V was trimmed by 4 bases and J by 1 base, leaving 14 bases between them. CDR1 is SGHNT, CDR2 YYREEE, per germline (reference sequence). Specimen: PBMCs. The J gene is TRBJ2-2, the V gene TRBV5-4, with a weak D call TRBD2 (5 bases). The source is a female donor in good health and CMV-seropositive. For the CDR3, the DNA is TGTGCCAGCAGCGTCGGGGTCAGGAAGAACACCGGGGAGCTGTTTTTT. Its translation: CASSVGVRKNTGELFF.